This T cell receptor (beta chain) came from a study of blood T cell repertoires in COVID-19. Profiled with immunoSEQ multiplex PCR; TCRdb holds only in-frame clones, not every one. This table holds over 120,000 clones, approximately 90% found once. CDR1 is MNHEY, CDR2 SVGAGI, per germline. With V trimmed by 5 bases and J by 3 bases, 6 bases remained unmatched. This CDR3 has 14 residues. This clonotype was obtained from a woman aged 45-59 years with active or convalescent COVID-19. This chain uses TRBV6-5 with TRBJ2-7, with 8 bases that match TRBD1. Sequencing was performed on peripheral blood. CDR3 nucleotide sequence: TGTGCCAGCAGTCCCGGGACAGGCAACTACGAGCAGTACTTC. Encoded protein: CASSPGTGNYEQYF.